Below are 15 T cell receptor beta chains sequenced from a single sample in a study of tumour-infiltrating T cells in Burkitt lymphoma. Method: immunoSEQ multiplex PCR; TCRdb's copy keeps in-frame clones and lacks some. The sample lists more than 5,500 clones, 10% occurring once. Sequencing was performed on tumor tissue. These receptors were collected from a human donor with diffuse large B-cell lymphoma.

The chain recombines TRBV4-2 with TRBJ1-5; 7 positions match TRBD1. The CDR3 loop spans 16 amino acids. Trimming took 1 base from V and 5 from J; bases not matched to a gene: 8. Germline CDR1 and CDR2: LGHNA and YNFKEQ. The CDR3 nucleotides are TGTGCCAGCAGCCAAGGATCAGGGGGATTCGATCAGCCCCAGCATTTT. It is translated as CASSQGSGGFDQPQHF.

A few counts support this clone. The CDR3 is CASSRLAGGTYEQYF. CDR3 bases: TGTGCCAGCAGCCGGCTAGCGGGGGGAACCTACGAGCAGTACTTC. The V and J genes are TRBV5-6 and TRBJ2-7, with 11 bases that match TRBD2. Trimming took 4 bases from V and 2 from J; bases not matched to a gene: 5. The V gene's germline CDR1 is SGHDT and CDR2 YYEEEE. CDR3 length equals 15 residues.

The chain employs TRBV2 and TRBJ1-2; 8 bases match TRBD1. With V trimmed by 5 bases and J by 0 bases, 11 bases remained unmatched. From germline, CDR1 is SNHLY and CDR2 FYNNEI. This CDR3 has 17 amino acids. The CDR3 loop is CASSFGQGLLSNYGYTF. The CDR3 DNA is TGTGCCAGCAGTTTCGGACAGGGCCTCCTATCTAACTATGGCTACACCTTC.

Within the sample, this clone is medium-sized (0.01 to 0.1%). The genes are TRBV5-1 and TRBJ1-4; possible D gene TRBD1, 5 bases. Trimming removed 4 bases at V and 10 bases at J, with 20 bases between. This CDR3 has 15 amino acids. The germline gives CDR1 SGHRS, CDR2 YFSETQ. CDR3 protein: CASSRPIGQFRKLFF. The CDR3 region has the DNA TGCGCCAGCAGCCGGCCCATTGGACAATTTAGAAAACTGTTTTTT.

This clone was seen a few times. The chain uses TRBV10-2 and TRBJ1-5; D uncertain. Germline V gives CDR1 WSHSY, CDR2 SAAADI. The CDR3 contains 14 residues. With 4 bases removed from V and 5 bases from J, the gap between germline ends came to 12 bases. The CDR3 loop reads CASSVSHLDQPQHF. For the CDR3, the DNA is TGCGCCAGCAGTGTATCCCATCTCGATCAGCCCCAGCATTTT.

V is TRBV16 and J is TRBJ1-5; tentatively, D is TRBD1 (6 bases). In germline, CDR1 is KGHSY, CDR2 FQNENV. Deletions cut 0 bases from V and 2 bases from J, with 11 bases between. This CDR3 is 16 amino acids long. The CDR3 nucleotides read TGTGCCAGCAGCCAATCGGGGAGGGGGGGCAATCAGCCCCAGCATTTT. The encoded protein is CASSQSGRGGNQPQHF.

This sequence joins TRBV6-1 and TRBJ2-3; maybe TRBD1 (8 bases). V shed 8 bases and J shed 1 base, with 16 bases lying between them. The CDR3 consists of 15 residues. The germline V gene encodes CDR1 MNHNS and CDR2 SASEGT. The CDR3 loop reads CASGTGGGGTDTQYF. CDR3 nucleotides: TGTGCCAGCGGCACAGGGGGGGGAGGCACAGATACGCAGTATTTT.

V is TRBV14 and J is TRBJ1-6; a weak D match, TRBD1 (5 bases). Per germline, CDR1 SGHDN and CDR2 FVKESK. This CDR3 region has 14 residues. V dropped 1 base and J dropped 8 bases, with 9 bases sitting between them. CDR3 nucleotide sequence: TGTGCCAGCAGCCAAGGACAGTGGGATTCACCCCTCCACTTT. Encoded protein: CASSQGQWDSPLHF.

CDR3 residues: CASSERGEMNTEAFF. The CDR3 DNA reads as TGTGCCAGCAGTGAAAGAGGGGAGATGAACACTGAAGCTTTCTTT. The V call is TRBV25-1, the J call TRBJ1-1, with D possibly matching TRBD1 (5 bases). V was clipped by 2 bases and J by 0 bases, with 10 bases between them. CDR3 length equals 15 residues. Germline-derived CDR1 and CDR2 are MGHDK and SYGVNS.

This clone was detected only a few times. The V gene is TRBV28, the J gene TRBJ1-2, with TRBD1 identical over 7 bases. The junction had 15 bases not matched to a gene; V was cut back by 7 bases and J by 4 bases. Germline V gene lookup returns CDR1 MDHEN and CDR2 SYDVKM. The CDR3 is made up of 16 amino acids. CDR3 amino acids: CASTPQGSLISYGYTF. CDR3 nucleotides: TGTGCCAGCACTCCACAGGGGTCTCTAATCTCCTATGGCTACACCTTC.

The chain employs TRBV19 and TRBJ1-5, with D uncertain. Trimming pared 9 bases from V and 5 bases from J, leaving 11 bases between. Looked up from germline, CDR1 is LNHDA and CDR2 is SQIVND (reference sequence). The CDR3 covers 12 residues. In DNA form, the CDR3 reads TGTGCCAGCACAATCGGGGATCAGCCCCAGCATTTT. The encoded protein is CASTIGDQPQHF.

By share, this clone ranks as medium-sized. The J gene is TRBJ1-2, the V gene TRBV2, with D possibly being TRBD1 (5 bases). Germline V gene data show CDR1 as SNHLY and CDR2 as FYNNEI. CDR3 length: 15 amino acids. Between the trimmed V and J ends, which lost 4 bases and 4 bases, there was a span of 16 bases. CDR3: CASSVPRQSSYGYTF. In DNA, the CDR3 is TGTGCCAGCAGTGTGCCCCGACAGTCGTCCTATGGCTACACCTTC.

The table lists this clone with a few counts. The CDR3 loop reads CAISASHQELFF. The CDR3 coding sequence is TGTGCCATCAGTGCCTCCCATCAGGAACTGTTTTTT. This sequence joins TRBV10-3 and TRBJ1-4; no definite D call. The germline gives CDR1 ENHRY, CDR2 SYGVKD. The CDR3 length is 12 residues. V gave up 4 bases and J gave up 12 bases, with 12 bases separating them.

The chain employs TRBV7-2 and TRBJ2-5; D not certain. CDR1 is SGHTA, CDR2 FQGNSA, per germline. The V and J ends lost 8 bases and 0 bases respectively, with 4 bases between them. The CDR3 is 11 amino acids. CDR3 coding DNA: TGTGCCAGCGAGGACCAAGAGACCCAGTACTTC. This sequence encodes CASEDQETQYF. The full variable domain, its missing parts supplied by reference TRBV7-2 and TRBJ2-5, is GAGVSQSPSNKVTEKGKDVELRCDPISGHTALYWYRQSLGQGLEFLIYFQGNSAPDKSGLPSDRFSAERTGGSVSTLTIQRTQQEDSAVYLCASEDQETQYFGPGTRLLVL.

The chain joins TRBV5-1 to TRBJ2-7; 9 nucleotides match TRBD1. V trimming: 3 bases; J trimming: 0 bases; junction bases outside the gene matches: 4. Germline V gives CDR1 SGHRS, CDR2 YFSETQ. This CDR3 is 15 amino acids long. The CDR3 here is CASSWGQGSSYEQYF. The CDR3 DNA sequence: TGCGCCAGCAGCTGGGGACAGGGAAGCTCCTACGAGCAGTACTTC.